A selection of T cell receptor beta chains follows, all from one sample in a study of T cell responses to AZD1222 COVID-19 vaccine. The data were produced by immunoSEQ multiplex PCR, yet TCRdb's version contains in-frame clones alone and is incomplete. In the table there are approximately 110,000 clones, around nine tenths of which are singletons. The sample was peripheral blood, taken on day 0 of AZD1222 vaccination. These receptors all come from an adult in good health. Both conserved end residues are part of each CDR3. Fields, in order: D gene, J gene, V gene, CDR3 length, clone size, CDR3 DNA, CDR3 protein. A D gene is named only where the DNA matches it firmly. Size tells how often a clone was seen (once, few, many) or the class of an expanded clone, and some rows leave it out.

TRBD1,TRBJ1-4,TRBV7-2,14,-,TGTGCCAGCAGCTGGAGGGGGCGTTATGAAAAACTGTTTTTT,CASSWRGRYEKLFF
-,TRBJ2-3,TRBV5-1,16,-,TGCGCCAGCAGCACCCCCGGGGGACGAAGCACAGATACGCAGTATTTT,CASSTPGGRSTDTQYF
-,TRBJ1-3,TRBV19,15,-,TGTGCCAGTACCATTCCGGGGGGCTCTGGAAACACCATATATTTT,CASTIPGGSGNTIYF
TRBD1,TRBJ1-5,TRBV11-2,15,-,TGTGCCAGCAGCTTTGGTCGACAGGGTATTGAACCCCAGCATTTT,CASSFGRQGIEPQHF
TRBD1,TRBJ1-2,TRBV19,14,once,TGTGCCAGTATAGGACAGGTGACTAACTATGGCTACACCTTC,CASIGQVTNYGYTF
-,TRBJ1-4,TRBV7-8,15,once,TGTGCCAGCAGCCCAGATCAACAGACTAATGAAAAACTGTTTTTT,CASSPDQQTNEKLFF
-,TRBJ1-2,TRBV10-3,13,-,TGTGCCATCACCCGGGACGACGACTATGGCTACACCTTC,CAITRDDDYGYTF
-,TRBJ1-4,TRBV7-9,14,-,TGTGCCAGCAGCGTGGACACAACTAATGAAAAACTGTTTTTT,CASSVDTTNEKLFF
-,TRBJ1-1,TRBV6-5,14,-,TGTGCCAGCACCAGACGGAGAGCGAACACTGAAGCTTTCTTT,CASTRRRANTEAFF
TRBD1,TRBJ1-6,TRBV4-2,16,-,TGTGCCAGCAGCCATACAAGGGGACAGGGAAATTCACCCCTCCACTTT,CASSHTRGQGNSPLHF
-,TRBJ1-1,TRBV12-3/TRBV12-4,13,-,TGTGCCAGCAGTTTGGGGGTTCCCACTGAAGCTTTCTTT,CASSLGVPTEAFF
-,TRBJ2-5,TRBV20-1,13,few,TGCAGTGCTAGTTTGACAGTCGGGGAGACCCAGTACTTC,CSASLTVGETQYF
-,TRBJ2-1,TRBV9,15,-,TGTGCCAGCAGCGCCCTGGGCGGACCTAACAATGAGCAGTTCTTC,CASSALGGPNNEQFF
-,TRBJ1-2,TRBV19,14,-,TGTGCCAGTAGTATCCCGAGCGACTACTATGGCTACACCTTC,CASSIPSDYYGYTF
-,TRBJ1-5,TRBV27,13,-,TGTGCCAGCAGTTTGGGACCCAATCAGCCCCAGCATTTT,CASSLGPNQPQHF
-,TRBJ2-2,TRBV30,12,-,TGTGCCTGGAGTCCCAGAGCCGGGGAGCTGTTTTTT,CAWSPRAGELFF
-,TRBJ2-5,TRBV9,13,-,TGTGCCAGCAGCGCAGACTTATGGGAGACCCAGTACTTC,CASSADLWETQYF
-,TRBJ2-2,TRBV29-1,12,-,TGCAGCGTTTCGGCTGGGGGTGGGGAGCTGTTTTTT,CSVSAGGGELFF
-,TRBJ1-4,TRBV21-1,16,-,TGTGCCAGCAGCAAAGCCCCAGGGGCGCCGGGTGAAAAACTGTTTTTT,CASSKAPGAPGEKLFF
-,TRBJ2-1,TRBV5-1,15,once,TGCGCCAGCAGCTGGACCGGGGGCTCCTACAATGAGCAGTTCTTC,CASSWTGGSYNEQFF
-,TRBJ1-6,TRBV9,15,once,TGTGCCAGCAGCGTAGGCCCAGGAGGGAATTCACCCCTCCACTTT,CASSVGPGGNSPLHF
TRBD2,TRBJ2-1,TRBV5-1,15,once,TGCGCCAGCAGCCCCCCCCGGGACTACCTCAATGAGCAGTTCTTC,CASSPPRDYLNEQFF
TRBD1,TRBJ1-2,TRBV18,15,-,TGTGCCAGCTCCCCCAGGGGGGGCCTCGTCTATGGCTACACCTTC,CASSPRGGLVYGYTF
-,TRBJ2-1,TRBV11-2,15,few,TGTGCCAGCAGCTCGACCGGGACCATACTGAATGAGCAGTTCTTC,CASSSTGTILNEQFF
-,TRBJ2-3,TRBV7-9,13,-,TGTGCCAGCAGCTTAGACCGTGGCGATACGCAGTATTTT,CASSLDRGDTQYF
TRBD1,TRBJ1-2,TRBV30,17,-,TGTGCCTGGAGTGTACTCGGAGGGGGCGTCAGGGTTTATGGCTACACCTTC,CAWSVLGGGVRVYGYTF
-,TRBJ1-5,TRBV3-1/TRBV3-2,15,-,TGTGCCAGCAGCCAATGGGGGGGTGTGGGTCAGCCCCAGCATTTT,CASSQWGGVGQPQHF
-,TRBJ1-2,TRBV4-3,16,-,TGCGCCAGCAGCCAAGTCGCGGCGGGGGGCACCTATGGCTACACCTTC,CASSQVAAGGTYGYTF
-,TRBJ2-7,TRBV28,11,-,TGTGCCAGCAGTTTCAGCCACGAGCAGTACTTC,CASSFSHEQYF
-,TRBJ2-1,TRBV5-1,15,once,TGCGCCAGCAGTCCCGACGTGAGCTCCTACAATGAGCAGTTCTTC,CASSPDVSSYNEQFF
-,TRBJ1-2,TRBV27,15,-,TGTGCCAGCAGACCCCAGGGGCTCCGCCCCTATGGCTACACCTTC,CASRPQGLRPYGYTF
-,TRBJ1-3,TRBV15,16,-,TGTGCCACCAGCAGAGATCTAACCTCCTCTGGAAACACCATATATTTT,CATSRDLTSSGNTIYF
-,TRBJ2-7,TRBV14,14,-,TGTGCCAGCAGCCAAGGGTTAGGGTACTACGAGCAGTACTTC,CASSQGLGYYEQYF
-,TRBJ1-1,TRBV6-2/TRBV6-3,15,-,TGTGCCAGCAGTCACACCGGCCCGGAATGGACTGAAGCTTTCTTT,CASSHTGPEWTEAFF
TRBD1,TRBJ1-3,TRBV5-1,16,-,TGCGCCAGCAGCTTGGGGCCGACAGGGACGGGAAACACCATATATTTT,CASSLGPTGTGNTIYF
-,TRBJ1-4,TRBV5-1,14,-,TGCGCCAGCAGCTCCAGTACAACTAATGAAAAACTGTTTTTT,CASSSSTTNEKLFF
TRBD2,TRBJ2-1,TRBV25-1,15,-,TGTGCCAGCAGTGCAGCGGGAGGACACTACAATGAGCAGTTCTTC,CASSAAGGHYNEQFF